This entry lists 29 T cell receptor beta chains sequenced from one sample in a study of graft-versus-host responses after intestinal transplantation. Sequencing was performed with immunoSEQ multiplex PCR; in TCRdb, only in-frame clones are kept and a portion is missing. The sample records around 69,000 clones, around 90% being singletons. No antigens are known for them. The material was unstimulated CD8+ T cells sorted from spleen or lymph node cells, obtained before transplant. Receptors originate from a human donor who was the organ donor for an intestinal transplant.

The J gene is TRBJ2-7, the V gene TRBV28; TRBD2 might be the D (5 bases). Looked up from germline, CDR1 is MDHEN and CDR2 is SYDVKM. This CDR3 contains 15 residues. Trimming removed 4 bases at V and 0 bases at J, with 13 bases between. CDR3 nucleotides: TGTGCCAGCAGTTCGGGGTACAGTTCCTCCTACGAGCAGTACGTC. This translates into CASSSGYSSSYEQYV.

The chain combines TRBV7-8 with TRBJ1-2; D remains unclear. CDR3 length equals 14 residues. Germline V lookup: CDR1 SGHVS, CDR2 FQNEAQ. Trimming left V 5 bases short and J 5 bases short, with 15 bases between. The CDR3 reads CASSPTRHAYGYTF. Written as DNA, the CDR3 is TGTGCCAGCAGCCCCACCCGACATGCGTATGGCTACACCTTC.

The V and J genes are TRBV2 and TRBJ1-1; no reliable D call. CDR3 length equals 14 residues. The V and J ends lost 6 bases and 3 bases respectively, with 14 bases between them. The V gene's germline CDR1 is SNHLY and CDR2 FYNNEI. In nucleotides, the CDR3 is TGTGCCAGCAGATCCGCAGTGTTTCACACTGAAGCTTTCTTT. Protein: CASRSAVFHTEAFF.

The rearrangement links TRBV11-3 to TRBJ2-1; the match to TRBD1 covers 9 bases. V lost 4 bases and J lost 6; bases outside the gene matches: 7. The CDR3 runs 15 residues. Germline lookup yields CDR1 SGHNT and CDR2 YENEEA. The CDR3: CASSYRDRVVNEQFF. CDR3 in DNA: TGTGCCAGCAGCTACCGGGACAGGGTGGTCAATGAGCAGTTCTTC.

CDR3 in amino acids: CASKGLPGDYGYTF. As DNA, the CDR3 is TGTGCCAGCAAGGGGCTACCCGGTGATTATGGCTACACCTTC. The rearrangement uses TRBV2 and TRBJ1-2, with D perhaps matching TRBD1 (5 bases). With 7 bases removed from V and 5 bases from J, the gap between germline ends came to 17 bases. The CDR3 is made up of 14 amino acids. The germline V gene has CDR1 SNHLY and CDR2 FYNNEI.

Only one count was recorded for this clone. V usage is TRBV30 and J usage is TRBJ1-1, with D unresolved. Germline V gene sequence: CDR1 GTSNPN, CDR2 SVGIG (reference sequence). CDR3 length equals 15 residues. The V and J ends lost 0 bases and 4 bases respectively, with 15 bases between them. CDR3 in DNA: TGTGCCTGGAGTGTAATGGGTGTGGGCAGCACTGAAGCTTTCTTT. As protein: CAWSVMGVGSTEAFF.

The chain couples TRBV5-1 to TRBJ2-2; D gene uncertain. Trimming left V 1 base short and J 6 bases short, with 13 bases between. Germline V CDR1 and CDR2: SGHRS, YFSETQ. The CDR3 sequence is 15 residues long. CDR3 residues: CASSLLAVPPGELFF. For the CDR3, the DNA is TGCGCCAGCAGCTTGTTGGCAGTCCCTCCCGGGGAGCTGTTTTTT.

The J gene is TRBJ1-1, the V gene TRBV5-1; the D gene is possibly TRBD1 (6 bases). V lost 4 bases and J 6 bases, leaving 19 bases between the germline ends. CDR3 size: 15 residues. Per germline, CDR1 SGHRS and CDR2 YFSETQ. The CDR3 here is CASSVGLGGRAEAFF. Here the CDR3 DNA reads TGCGCCAGCAGCGTCGGACTAGGGGGGAGGGCTGAAGCTTTCTTT.

The chain carries TRBV5-6 and TRBJ2-7; possible D gene TRBD1, 5 bases. The CDR3 is 13 amino acids. Trimming removed 2 bases at V and 3 bases at J, with 9 bases between. Germline CDR1 and CDR2: SGHDT and YYEEEE. CDR3 in amino acids: CASSFGTGYEQYV. The CDR3 nucleotides are TGTGCCAGCAGCTTTGGTACAGGCTACGAGCAGTACGTC.

The V call is TRBV2, the J call TRBJ2-2; D unresolved. Germline values: CDR1 SNHLY, CDR2 FYNNEI. V was clipped by 2 bases and J by 7 bases, with 8 bases between them. The CDR3 is 13 amino acids. The DNA of the CDR3 is TGTGCCAGCAGTGAAAAGTTCGGCGGGGAGCTGTTTTTT. Protein sequence: CASSEKFGGELFF.

The chain links TRBV4-3 to TRBJ2-1, with 10 nucleotides matching TRBD2. V lost 4 bases to trimming and J lost 8 bases; unmatched junction nucleotides: 8. The length of the CDR3 is 15 residues. The germline gives CDR1 LGHNA, CDR2 YSLEER. DNA of the CDR3: TGCGCCAGCAGCCTAGCTAGCGGGGGTATCGATGAGCAGTTCTTC. Translating gives CASSLASGGIDEQFF.

The V call is TRBV6-1, the J call TRBJ2-2; TRBD1 matches 8 bases. Trimming cost V 3 bases and J 1 base; bases outside gene matches: 7. This CDR3 region has 17 residues. Looked up from germline, CDR1 is MNHNS and CDR2 is SASEGT. CDR3 in DNA: TGTGCCAGCAGTGAGTTTCCAGGGACAGGGAACACCGGGGAGCTGTTTTTT. Translating it yields CASSEFPGTGNTGELFF.

V usage is TRBV29-1 and J usage is TRBJ2-2, with TRBD2 matching 14 bases. The CDR3 has 18 residues. Germline CDR1 reads SQVTM; CDR2 reads ANQGSEA. Losses at the gene ends were 0 bases for V and 6 bases for J; bases not matched to a gene: 9. CDR3: CSVEDGTSGGAPSGELFF. In DNA, the CDR3 is TGCAGCGTTGAAGACGGGACTAGCGGGGGTGCCCCCTCCGGGGAGCTGTTTTTT.

The V and J genes are TRBV5-6 and TRBJ2-3; 7 bases align to TRBD1. J lost 3 bases, V lost 3 bases, and 4 bases had no gene match. Germline V lookup: CDR1 SGHDT, CDR2 YYEEEE. The CDR3 is made up of 14 amino acids. The DNA for the CDR3 is TGTGCCAGCAGCTGGATGACAGGGACAGATACGCAGTATTTT. Translated: CASSWMTGTDTQYF.

This clone was seen a few times. The gene calls are TRBV6-6 and TRBJ2-7, with 10 bases aligning to TRBD2. The germline V gene has CDR1 MNHNY and CDR2 SVGAGI (reference sequence). The CDR3 has 14 residues. V dropped 6 bases and J dropped 3; count of bases not matched to a gene: 5. Here the CDR3 reads CASSTTSGDYEQYV. The CDR3 coding sequence is TGTGCCAGCAGCACCACTAGCGGGGACTACGAGCAGTACGTC.

V gene TRBV11-2 combines with J gene TRBJ1-6; no reliable D call. The length of the CDR3 is 14 residues. The V gene lost 1 base and the J gene lost 11 bases, with 12 bases spanning the gap. Germline V lookup: CDR1 SGHAT, CDR2 FQNNGV. DNA for the CDR3: TGTGCCAGCAGCTTAGTTGAGGAGAGTGCACCCCTCCACTTT. Translating it yields CASSLVEESAPLHF.

The genes are TRBV28 and TRBJ2-2; 11 bases fit TRBD1. This CDR3 comprises 15 residues. From germline, CDR1 is MDHEN and CDR2 SYDVKM. The V segment lost 6 bases and the J segment 6 bases; nucleotides outside the gene matches: 6. CDR3 sequence reads: CASRLGTGGAGELFF. CDR3 bases: TGTGCCAGCAGATTAGGGACAGGGGGGGCCGGGGAGCTGTTTTTT. Drawing the rest from reference TRBV28 and TRBJ2-2, the complete variable domain is DVKVTQSSRYLVKRTGEKVFLECVQDMDHENMFWYRQDPGLGLRLIYFSYDVKMKEKGDIPEGYSVSREKKERFSLILESASTNQTSMYLCASRLGTGGAGELFFGEGSRLTVL.

This clone was counted between two and nine times. V gene TRBV28 combines with J gene TRBJ1-1; D gene ambiguous. CDR1 is MDHEN, CDR2 SYDVKM, per germline. Trimming cost V 6 bases and J 7 bases, with 9 bases left between them. The CDR3 totals 11 residues. CDR3 amino acids: CASSEQLEAFF. The CDR3 DNA follows: TGTGCCAGCAGCGAACAGCTTGAAGCTTTCTTT.

This chain connects TRBV7-6 to TRBJ1-1; the D is unclear. CDR3 length equals 14 residues. V was cut by 4 bases and J by 1 base, with 10 bases left in between. Germline CDR1 is SGHVS and CDR2 is FNYEAQ. The CDR3 nucleotides are TGTGCCAGCAGCTCCATCACGGGGAACACTGAAGCTTTCTTT. Protein: CASSSITGNTEAFF.

The rearrangement joins TRBV11-2 to TRBJ2-1, with 9 bases that match TRBD2. The CDR3 contains 15 residues. Losses at the gene ends were 5 bases for V and 6 bases for J; bases not matched to a gene: 8. The V gene's germline CDR1 is SGHAT and CDR2 FQNNGV. The CDR3, as DNA: TGTGCCAGCAGCCTCGAGCGGGGGGCTGGCAATGAGCAGTTCTTC. Its translation is CASSLERGAGNEQFF.

V and J are TRBV7-9 and TRBJ1-6; tentatively, D is TRBD1 (6 bases). This CDR3 contains 15 residues. CDR1 is SEHNR and CDR2 is FQNEAQ in the germline V gene (reference sequence). The V and J ends lost 4 bases and 8 bases respectively, with 15 bases between them. The CDR3 nucleotides are TGTGCCAGCAGCTCTTCGACAGGTTCTTATTCACCCCTCCACTTT. Its translation: CASSSSTGSYSPLHF. Using reference TRBV7-9 and TRBJ1-6 for the parts outside the CDR3, the full variable domain is DTGVSQNPRHKITKRGQNVTFRCDPISEHNRLYWYRQTLGQGPEFLTYFQNEAQLEKSRLLSDRFSAERPKGSFSTLEIQRTEQGDSAMYLCASSSSTGSYSPLHFGNGTRLTVT.

The gene calls are TRBV9 and TRBJ1-2; weak D call: TRBD1 (5 bases). The V end lost 4 bases, the J end lost 1 base, and 20 bases lay between the germline ends. The V gene's germline CDR1 is SGDLS and CDR2 YYNGEE. This CDR3 comprises 17 residues. The DNA of the CDR3 is TGTGCCAGCAGCCCCCCCCCTCCGGGGGTTCGTAACTATGGCTACACCTTC. Its protein product is CASSPPPPGVRNYGYTF. The full variable domain, its missing parts supplied by reference TRBV9 and TRBJ1-2, is DSGVTQTPKHLITATGQRVTLRCSPRSGDLSVYWYQQSLDQGLQFLIQYYNGEERAKGNILERFSAQQFPDLHSELNLSSLELGDSALYFCASSPPPPGVRNYGYTFGSGTRLTVV.

This chain connects TRBV13 to TRBJ2-7; D uncertain. The CDR3 contains 13 residues. V was clipped by 4 bases and J by 6 bases, with 13 bases between them. CDR1 is PRHDT and CDR2 is FYEKMQ in the germline V gene (reference sequence). CDR3 in amino acids: CASSSSLVSEQYV. CDR3 nucleotide sequence: TGTGCCAGCAGCTCATCCCTGGTAAGCGAGCAGTACGTC.

The chain has TRBV6-5 and TRBJ1-1; a weak D match, TRBD1 (6 bases). Trimming pared 9 bases from V and 1 base from J, leaving 12 bases between. This CDR3 comprises 13 residues. In germline, CDR1 is MNHEY, CDR2 SVGAGI. This CDR3 reads CASTQGQNTEAFF. As DNA, the CDR3 is TGTGCCAGTACTCAGGGGCAGAACACTGAAGCTTTCTTT.

J is TRBJ1-2 and V is TRBV19; 7 positions match TRBD1. Trimming cost V 6 bases and J 7 bases; bases outside gene matches: 8. Germline values: CDR1 LNHDA, CDR2 SQIVND (reference sequence). The CDR3 spans 13 residues. CDR3 DNA sequence: TGTGCCAGTAGGACCCTACCAGGGGGTGGCTACACCTTC. Residues: CASRTLPGGGYTF.

V is TRBV6-5 and J is TRBJ2-7; 10 nucleotides align to TRBD1. Germline V gene sequence: CDR1 MNHEY, CDR2 SVGAGI. V shed 5 bases, J shed 3 bases, and the junction held 4 bases outside the gene matches. The CDR3 sequence is 14 residues long. The CDR3 DNA sequence: TGTGCCAGCAGTGATTGGACAGGGGGCTACGAGCAGTACGTC. Translating gives CASSDWTGGYEQYV.

The chain carries TRBV4-1 and TRBJ1-6; D might be TRBD1 (5 bases). This CDR3 spans 17 amino acids. Trimming left V 0 bases short and J 3 bases short, with 12 bases between. Per germline, CDR1 MGHRA and CDR2 YSYEKL. The CDR3 loop is CASSQDTDNFYNSPLHF. The CDR3 nucleotides read TGCGCCAGCAGCCAAGATACGGACAATTTCTATAATTCACCCCTCCACTTT.

The chain carries TRBV2 and TRBJ1-5; TRBD1 aligns across 10 bases. Germline V CDR1 and CDR2: SNHLY, FYNNEI. The V segment lost 1 base and the J segment 9 bases; nucleotides outside the gene matches: 9. The CDR3 sequence is 16 residues long. CDR3 sequence: CASSEGTGTGVRPQHF. CDR3 DNA: TGTGCCAGCAGTGAAGGCACCGGGACAGGGGTGCGGCCCCAGCATTTT.

The chain links TRBV4-3 to TRBJ2-2; possible D gene TRBD2, 5 bases. Trimming left V 0 bases short and J 7 bases short, with 18 bases between. The CDR3 consists of 17 residues. Germline-derived CDR1 and CDR2 are LGHNA and YSLEER. This CDR3 is CASSQDFVPGDDGELFF. The CDR3 bases are TGCGCCAGCAGCCAAGATTTTGTTCCCGGGGATGACGGGGAGCTGTTTTTT.